What follows is one TCR beta chain and its context. Its antigen is still unknown. These data are taken from a study of T cells after yellow fever vaccination. The ends lost 6 bases at V and 5 bases at J; junction bases unmatched: 12. This CDR3 is built from 17 residues. Germline values: CDR1 MNHNS, CDR2 SASEGT. In TCRdb, the 5' RACE reads were re-called with MiXCR into one record per CDR3 protein. The sample has a few hundred thousand distinct CDR3 sequences, approximately 12% seen once. Overall study results and limits: Booster sampling recovered most clones from primary vaccination (96% CD4, roughly 88% CD8).

The input for sequencing was CD4+ T cells sorted from PBMCs, taken 45 days after the yellow fever booster vaccination. The origin of this receptor is a man aged 25 to 40 who received the YFV17D yellow fever vaccine. The J gene is TRBJ2-2, the V gene TRBV6-1, with TRBD1 matching over 10 bases. The CDR3 here is CASRGLGDRGDTGELFF. CDR3 DNA: TGTGCCAGCAGGGGATTAGGGGACAGGGGAGATACCGGGGAGCTGTTTTTT.